This TCR beta chain was sequenced in a study of shared clonotypes between healthy human individuals. Germline CDR1 and CDR2: MNHEY and SMNVEV (reference sequence). CDR3 length: 15 residues. Trimming took off 0 bases at V and 7 bases at J, with 13 bases between the two ends. About this clone itself: No antigen is known for it.

Each replicate PCR on the sorted subsets used about 220 ng DNA (approximately 27,000 T cell genomes). Only in-frame clones appear in the TCRdb table, and some are missing; sequencing was by immunoSEQ multiplex PCR. Among 850,000 to 1,200,000 clones listed, around 76% were seen once. General observations from the study: Clonotype sharing among the donors was expected to vary with sequencing depth. The study's rarefaction showed incomplete sorted-subset sequencing despite large depth.

The sequence was collected from a man younger than 35 in good health. Sample: memory CD4+ T cells sorted from blood. As to subset: CD45RA-negative fraction. J is TRBJ1-5 and V is TRBV27, with D uncertain. CDR3: CASSLSYGVGQPQHF. The CDR3 bases are TGTGCCAGCAGTTTATCATACGGGGTTGGGCAGCCCCAGCATTTT.